Listed here are 27 T cell receptor beta chains from one sample, sequenced in a study of T cells after yellow fever vaccination. TCRdb re-derived calls from the 5' RACE reads in MiXCR, one entry per CDR3 protein. This repertoire shows some 110,000 distinct CDR3 sequences, about 7.2% found once; its top ten account for approximately 2.7%. The sample in question was CD4+ T cells sorted from PBMCs, obtained roughly 46 days after the first yellow fever vaccination. The receptor source for this set is a man aged 18 to 29 who received the YFV17D yellow fever vaccine.

The sample holds a few counts of this clonotype. This chain links TRBV5-1 with TRBJ1-1; the match to TRBD1 covers 7 bases. CDR1 is SGHRS, CDR2 YFSETQ, per germline. The J segment lost 5 bases and the V segment lost 2 bases, leaving 3 bases of the junction unmatched. The CDR3 consists of 13 residues. This CDR3 reads CASSFNRGTEAFF. For the CDR3, the DNA is TGCGCCAGCAGCTTTAACAGGGGAACTGAAGCTTTCTTT.

A few counts support this clonotype. The V call is TRBV11-2, the J call TRBJ2-1, with 12 positions matching TRBD2. The CDR3 is made up of 18 amino acids. J gave up 8 bases and V 1 base, and 12 bases lay outside the gene matches. Germline lookup yields CDR1 SGHAT and CDR2 FQNNGV. The CDR3 spells CASSLGSLAGGLLDEQFF. The CDR3, as DNA: TGTGCCAGCAGCTTAGGTAGCCTAGCGGGGGGGTTGTTGGATGAGCAGTTCTTC.

The V gene is TRBV4-3, the J gene TRBJ1-5, with D hard to call. The CDR3 spans 13 residues. Germline V CDR1 and CDR2: LGHNA, YSLEER. The V end was cut by 5 bases, the J end by 7 bases, with 12 bases between. This chain's CDR3 is CASSGRLGQPQHF. The CDR3 nucleotides read TGCGCCAGCAGCGGTCGGTTGGGGCAGCCCCAGCATTTT.

V usage is TRBV2 and J usage is TRBJ2-5; 12 bases align to TRBD2. There are 17 residues in the CDR3. Germline CDR1 and CDR2: SNHLY and FYNNEI. The CDR3 nucleotides read TGTACCTTCAGCCGAACCGCTAGCGGGGGGGCAGGAGAGACCCAGTACTTC. Its protein is CTFSRTASGGAGETQYF. Filled out from reference TRBV2 and TRBJ2-5, the complete variable domain reads EPEVTQTPSHQVTQMGQEVILRCVPISNHLYFYWYRQILGQKVEFLVSFYNNEISEKSEIFDDQFSVERPDGSNFTLKIRSTKLEDSAMYFCTFSRTASGGAGETQYFGPGTRLLVL.

This clonotype was seen a handful of times. The V and J genes are TRBV4-2 and TRBJ1-2, with TRBD1 as a possible D gene (5 bases). The V end lost 1 base, the J end lost 3 bases, and 12 bases lay between the germline ends. CDR3 length: 15 residues. The germline CDR1 and CDR2 sequences are LGHNA and YNFKEQ. CDR3: CASSQGGEWDYGYTF. The CDR3 DNA reads as TGTGCCAGCAGCCAAGGAGGGGAGTGGGACTATGGCTACACCTTC.

In regard to this clonotype: This could be a read error, since a much larger clone is one nucleotide away. The gene calls are TRBV20-1 and TRBJ2-5, with D perhaps matching TRBD2 (5 bases). Per germline, CDR1 DFQATT and CDR2 SNEGSKA (reference sequence). V was clipped by 4 bases and J by 1 base, with 13 bases between them. This CDR3 comprises 14 residues. CDR3 sequence: CSATDLRGQETQYF. Here the CDR3 DNA reads TGCAGTGCTACGGATCTCCGGGGCCAAGAGACCCAGTACTTC.

This clonotype was observed at least ten times. The chain links TRBV7-9 to TRBJ1-4; D gene uncertain. V dropped 2 bases and J dropped 3 bases, with 4 bases sitting between them. The CDR3 is 13 residues long. Germline CDR1 is SEHNR and CDR2 is FQNEAQ (reference sequence). DNA of the CDR3: TGTGCCAGCAGCTTATCGGCTAATGAAAAACTGTTTTTT. Its translation: CASSLSANEKLFF.

This clonotype was counted ten times or more. The V and J genes are TRBV30 and TRBJ1-1; a possible D gene is TRBD1 (5 bases). Germline assignment: CDR1 GTSNPN and CDR2 SVGIG (reference sequence). V was pared by 4 bases and J by 1 base, with 19 bases between. The CDR3 covers 16 residues. The CDR3 is CAWMGGTETQNTEAFF. The CDR3, as DNA: TGTGCCTGGATGGGTGGGACGGAGACTCAGAACACTGAAGCTTTCTTT.

In its sample, this clonotype was seen many times. The chain uses TRBV12-3 or TRBV12-4 and TRBJ1-4; the D is unclear. The CDR3 sequence is 12 residues long. Trimming left V 6 bases short and J 13 bases short, with 15 bases between. DNA of the CDR3: TGTGCCAGCAGCCGAACCGGGAGATCACTGTTTTTT. Encoded protein: CASSRTGRSLFF.

This clonotype was recorded at least ten times. The chain is built from TRBV20-1 and TRBJ2-5; D tentatively fits TRBD1 or TRBD2 (7 bases each). Trimming removed 6 bases at V and 1 base at J, with 12 bases between. The germline V gene has CDR1 DFQATT and CDR2 SNEGSKA (reference sequence). The CDR3 totals 13 residues. CDR3 sequence reads: CSAREGAQETQYF. The CDR3 DNA follows: TGCAGTGCCAGGGAGGGGGCCCAAGAGACCCAGTACTTC.

In the case of this clonotype: This may be a read error, as it is one base from a much larger clone. The genes are TRBV5-1 and TRBJ2-3, with a weak D call TRBD2 (5 bases). The V end lost 0 bases, the J end lost 6 bases, and 17 bases lay between the germline ends. Germline CDR1 is SGHRS and CDR2 is YFSETQ. The CDR3 totals 16 residues. Here the CDR3 reads CASSLAGGRPVDTQYF. For the CDR3, the DNA is TGCGCCAGCAGCTTGGCCGGCGGGCGGCCCGTGGATACGCAGTATTTT.

Many counts were recorded for this clonotype. The V and J genes are TRBV4-1 and TRBJ2-2, with TRBD1 matching over 9 bases. The CDR3 has 17 residues. V dropped 4 bases and J dropped 2; count of bases not matched to a gene: 8. Germline CDR1 MGHRA, CDR2 YSYEKL. The CDR3 nucleotides read TGCGCCAGCAGCCGAGGGACAGGGCGAGCAAACACCGGGGAGCTGTTTTTT. Translated: CASSRGTGRANTGELFF.

There are many counts of this clonotype. The chain links TRBV5-1 to TRBJ2-1, with 9 bases lining up with TRBD2. CDR3 length: 13 amino acids. V lost 5 bases and J lost 9; bases outside the gene matches: 6. CDR1 and CDR2 (germline): SGHRS, YFSETQ. The CDR3 reads CASSEVAGAEQFF. The CDR3 bases are TGCGCCAGCAGTGAAGTAGCGGGGGCTGAGCAGTTCTTC.

The sample holds many counts of this clonotype. The chain has TRBV5-1 and TRBJ2-3, with D possibly being TRBD1 (5 bases). Deletions cut 7 bases from V and 3 bases from J, with 15 bases between. The CDR3 totals 14 residues. Germline lookup yields CDR1 SGHRS and CDR2 YFSETQ. Here the CDR3 reads CASRTQVTTDTQYF. In nucleotides, the CDR3 is TGCGCCAGCCGGACACAAGTCACTACAGATACGCAGTATTTT.

This clonotype was counted ten times or more. The chain carries TRBV7-3 and TRBJ2-5, with D unclear. The germline gives CDR1 SGHTA, CDR2 FQGTGA. V was clipped by 3 bases and J by 4 bases, with 15 bases between them. The CDR3 sequence is 15 residues long. The DNA for the CDR3 is TGTGCCAGCAGCTTCAATGGGGTAATGGGAGAGACCCAGTACTTC. Amino acid sequence: CASSFNGVMGETQYF.

This clonotype was detected a few times. The rearrangement uses TRBV20-1 and TRBJ2-5, with 8 bases fitting TRBD2. Trimming removed 4 bases from V and 5 bases from J; junction bases left unmatched: 12. Germline CDR1 reads DFQATT; CDR2 reads SNEGSKA (reference sequence). The CDR3 runs 15 residues. The CDR3 DNA sequence: TGCAGTGCTAATCAATGGCGGGGGGTTATTGAGACCCAGTACTTC. Translating it yields CSANQWRGVIETQYF.

This clonotype was picked up many times. This chain links TRBV12-3 or TRBV12-4 with TRBJ1-4; D is possibly TRBD1 (6 bases). The CDR3 consists of 15 residues. V lost 3 bases and J lost 4, with 12 bases in between. CDR3 sequence (DNA): TGTGCCAGCAGTTTCGGGCAGGGGAGTAATGAAAAACTGTTTTTT. Residues: CASSFGQGSNEKLFF.

This clonotype was counted ten times or more. V is TRBV7-2 and J is TRBJ2-5; 7 positions match TRBD1. From germline, CDR1 is SGHTA and CDR2 FQGNSA. The junction had 8 bases not matched to a gene; V was cut back by 5 bases and J by 5 bases. The CDR3 totals 14 residues. The CDR3, as DNA: TGTGCCAGCAGCCCCGACAGGGCCGGGGAGACCCAGTACTTC. Amino acid sequence: CASSPDRAGETQYF. Filled out from reference TRBV7-2 and TRBJ2-5, the complete variable domain reads GAGVSQSPSNKVTEKGKDVELRCDPISGHTALYWYRQSLGQGLEFLIYFQGNSAPDKSGLPSDRFSAERTGGSVSTLTIQRTQQEDSAVYLCASSPDRAGETQYFGPGTRLLVL.

The chain employs TRBV20-1 and TRBJ2-7; 7 bases are a match to TRBD2. Germline V gene data show CDR1 as DFQATT and CDR2 as SNEGSKA (reference sequence). The CDR3 is 14 residues long. J was trimmed by 6 bases and V by 6 bases; bases with no gene match: 14. Here the CDR3 DNA reads TGCAGTGCCACCCGACCCGGAGCGGGGAGCGAGCAGTACTTC. As protein: CSATRPGAGSEQYF.

This clonotype was seen a few times. The chain has TRBV20-1 and TRBJ1-6, with unresolved D. Trimming pared 0 bases from V and 2 bases from J, leaving 11 bases between. The CDR3 contains 16 residues. The V gene's germline CDR1 is DFQATT and CDR2 SNEGSKA (reference sequence). CDR3 loop: CSARDGRLTYNSPLHF. CDR3 DNA sequence: TGCAGTGCTAGAGATGGCCGGCTCACCTATAATTCACCCCTCCACTTT.

This clonotype was found many times. The CDR3 protein is CSARGQYQETQYF. The DNA of the CDR3 is TGCAGTGCTAGAGGGCAGTACCAAGAGACCCAGTACTTC. The chain carries TRBV20-1 and TRBJ2-5; D not certain. V was shortened by 1 base and J by 0 bases, with 6 bases between the two germline ends. CDR3 length: 13 residues. Germline V CDR1 and CDR2: DFQATT, SNEGSKA (reference sequence).

This clonotype was counted many times. The V call is TRBV20-1, the J call TRBJ2-5; 10 bases agree with TRBD2. Trimming removed 5 bases from V and 2 bases from J; junction bases left unmatched: 11. The CDR3 has 16 residues. Germline loops: CDR1 DFQATT, CDR2 SNEGSKA (reference sequence). The CDR3 nucleotides read TGCAGTGCTTCGGGGGACCGGACTAGCGGACAAGAGACCCAGTACTTC. Its translation: CSASGDRTSGQETQYF.

The table lists this clonotype with a count of one. The chain links TRBV9 to TRBJ2-5; the match to TRBD2 covers 8 bases. The V gene end was trimmed by 4 bases and the J gene end by 2 bases; junction bases not matched to a gene: 7. Germline V gives CDR1 SGDLS, CDR2 YYNGEE. The CDR3 spans 15 residues. The CDR3: CASSSRGAWQETQYF. CDR3 coding DNA: TGTGCCAGCAGCTCGCGGGGGGCCTGGCAAGAGACCCAGTACTTC. The complete variable domain, with remaining parts taken from reference TRBV9 and TRBJ2-5, reads DSGVTQTPKHLITATGQRVTLRCSPRSGDLSVYWYQQSLDQGLQFLIQYYNGEERAKGNILERFSAQQFPDLHSELNLSSLELGDSALYFCASSSRGAWQETQYFGPGTRLLVL.

This clonotype occurred many times. The chain has TRBV7-8 and TRBJ2-3, with TRBD2 matching 9 bases. The V gene's germline CDR1 is SGHVS and CDR2 FQNEAQ. The CDR3 totals 17 residues. Trimming at V came to 2 bases and at J to 5 bases, leaving 11 bases not matched to a gene. CDR3 in DNA: TGTGCCAGCAGCTTACTACAAGGGCTAGCGGGGCGAGATACGCAGTATTTT. This sequence encodes CASSLLQGLAGRDTQYF.

This clonotype was detected many times. V is TRBV10-3 and J is TRBJ2-1; the D is unclear. CDR1 and CDR2 from the germline V gene are ENHRY and SYGVKD. With 0 bases removed from V and 8 bases from J, the gap between germline ends came to 5 bases. The CDR3 is 12 residues long. The CDR3, as DNA: TGTGCCATCAGTGAGTCGACCCATGAGCAGTTCTTC. This encodes CAISESTHEQFF.

This clonotype was observed many times. The chain employs TRBV7-2 and TRBJ2-5; 9 bases are shared with TRBD2. Germline V lookup: CDR1 SGHTA, CDR2 FQGNSA. V gave up 4 bases and J gave up 2 bases; unmatched junction bases: 5. The CDR3 loop spans 15 amino acids. The CDR3 DNA reads TGTGCCAGCAGCTACCAGCGGGGGGAACAAGAGACCCAGTACTTC. As protein: CASSYQRGEQETQYF.

This clonotype was counted ten times or more. This CDR3 is CASSPLGVNYGYTF. CDR3 bases: TGTGCCAGCAGTCCATTAGGGGTTAACTATGGCTACACCTTC. V gene TRBV12-3 or TRBV12-4 combines with J gene TRBJ1-2, with a tentative D call TRBD1 (5 bases). This CDR3 has 14 residues. V was cut by 5 bases and J by 1 base, with 11 bases left in between.